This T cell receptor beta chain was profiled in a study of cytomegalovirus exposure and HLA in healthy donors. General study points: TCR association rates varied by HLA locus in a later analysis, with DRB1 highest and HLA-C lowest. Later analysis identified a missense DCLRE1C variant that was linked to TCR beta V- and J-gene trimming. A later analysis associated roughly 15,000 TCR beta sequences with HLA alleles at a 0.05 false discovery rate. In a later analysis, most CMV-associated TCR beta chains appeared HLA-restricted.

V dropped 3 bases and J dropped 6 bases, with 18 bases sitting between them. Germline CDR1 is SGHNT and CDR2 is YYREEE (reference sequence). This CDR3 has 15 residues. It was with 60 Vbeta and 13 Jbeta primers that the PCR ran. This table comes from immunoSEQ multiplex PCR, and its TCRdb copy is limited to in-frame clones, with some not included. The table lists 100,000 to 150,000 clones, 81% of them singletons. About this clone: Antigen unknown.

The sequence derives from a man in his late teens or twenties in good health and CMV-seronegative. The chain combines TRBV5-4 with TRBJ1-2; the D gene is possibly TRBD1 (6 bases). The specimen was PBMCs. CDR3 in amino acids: CASSWRTVTSDGYTF. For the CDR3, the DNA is TGTGCCAGCAGCTGGCGGACAGTTACTTCTGATGGCTACACCTTC.